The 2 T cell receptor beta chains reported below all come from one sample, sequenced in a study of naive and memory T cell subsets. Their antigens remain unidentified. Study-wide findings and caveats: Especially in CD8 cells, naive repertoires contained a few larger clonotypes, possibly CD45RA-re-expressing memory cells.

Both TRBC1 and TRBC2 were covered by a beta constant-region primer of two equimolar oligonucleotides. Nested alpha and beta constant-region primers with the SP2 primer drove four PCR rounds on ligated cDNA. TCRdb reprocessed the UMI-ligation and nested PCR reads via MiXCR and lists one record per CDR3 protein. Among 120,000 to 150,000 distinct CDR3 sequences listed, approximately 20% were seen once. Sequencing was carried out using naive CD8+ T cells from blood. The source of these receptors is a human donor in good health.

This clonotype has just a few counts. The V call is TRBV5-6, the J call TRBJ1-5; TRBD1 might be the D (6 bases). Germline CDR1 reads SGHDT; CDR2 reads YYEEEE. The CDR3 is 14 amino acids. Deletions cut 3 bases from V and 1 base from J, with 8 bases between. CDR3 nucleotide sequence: TGTGCCAGCAGCTCCCAGGGGAGCAATCAGCCCCAGCATTTT. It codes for CASSSQGSNQPQHF.

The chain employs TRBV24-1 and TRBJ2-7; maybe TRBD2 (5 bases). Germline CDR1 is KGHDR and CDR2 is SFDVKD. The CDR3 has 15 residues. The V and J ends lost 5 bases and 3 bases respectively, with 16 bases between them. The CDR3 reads CATSADSGNSYEQYF. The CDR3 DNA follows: TGTGCCACCAGTGCCGATTCGGGGAACAGCTACGAGCAGTACTTC.